This T cell receptor (beta chain) comes out of a study of blood T cell repertoires in COVID-19. Method: immunoSEQ multiplex PCR; TCRdb's copy keeps in-frame clones and lacks some. The table lists 300,000 to 400,000 clones, roughly 87% of them singletons, with 1% in the top ten. V was clipped by 4 bases and J by 0 bases; unmatched bases: 10. The CDR3 has 19 residues. Germline CDR1 SGHTA, CDR2 FQGNSA. This sequence originates from a man in his fifties with active or convalescent COVID-19. The sequenced sample was peripheral blood. The rearrangement joins TRBV7-2 to TRBJ1-3; TRBD1 matches 12 bases. CDR3 coding DNA: TGTGCCAGCAGCTGGGGGACAGGGGGCCGAGGGATCTCTGGAAACACCATATATTTT. Protein sequence: CASSWGTGGRGISGNTIYF. The complete variable domain, with remaining parts taken from reference TRBV7-2 and TRBJ1-3, reads GAGVSQSPSNKVTEKGKDVELRCDPISGHTALYWYRQSLGQGLEFLIYFQGNSAPDKSGLPSDRFSAERTGGSVSTLTIQRTQQEDSAVYLCASSWGTGGRGISGNTIYFGEGSWLTVV.